This T cell receptor (beta chain) was profiled in a study of T-cell reconstitution after alpha-beta-depleted transplantation in children. Unique molecular identifiers were used to barcode this TCRbeta library. TCRdb reprocessed the PCR reads with MiXCR, giving one entry per CDR3 protein. The top ten hold around a third of the sample, which has approximately 500,000 distinct CDR3 sequences, over 25% seen once. V dropped 1 base and J dropped 10 bases, with 11 bases sitting between them. CDR3 length equals 12 residues. The sequence was obtained from a boy less than two years old with Wiskott-Aldrich syndrome, due to receive a stem cell transplant. The sample here was PBMCs, taken before TCRalphabeta/CD19-depleted stem cell transplant. The rearrangement joins TRBV12-3 or TRBV12-4 to TRBJ2-7; D is perhaps TRBD1 (6 bases). CDR3 residues: CASSLVGTSQYF. The CDR3 DNA reads as TGTGCCAGCAGTTTAGTAGGGACAAGTCAGTACTTC.